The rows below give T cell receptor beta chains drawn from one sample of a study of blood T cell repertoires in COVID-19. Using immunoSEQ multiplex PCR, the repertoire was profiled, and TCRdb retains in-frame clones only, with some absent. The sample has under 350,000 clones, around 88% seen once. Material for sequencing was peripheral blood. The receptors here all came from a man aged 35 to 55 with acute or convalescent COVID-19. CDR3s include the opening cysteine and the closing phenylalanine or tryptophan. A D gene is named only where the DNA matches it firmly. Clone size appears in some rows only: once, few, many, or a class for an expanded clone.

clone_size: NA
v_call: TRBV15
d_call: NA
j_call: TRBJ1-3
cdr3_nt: TGTGCCACCAGCAGAAAGATTAGCGCTGGAAACACCATATATTTT
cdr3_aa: CATSRKISAGNTIYF

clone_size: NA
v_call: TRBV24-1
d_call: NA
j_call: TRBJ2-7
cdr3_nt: TGTGCCACCAGTGACCCTAGACGAACAGGGAGCGAGCAGTACTTC
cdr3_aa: CATSDPRRTGSEQYF

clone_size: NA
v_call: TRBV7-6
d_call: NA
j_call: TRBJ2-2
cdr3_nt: TGTGCCAGCAGCCTTGACTACAGGGTAGGGGGTTCCGCCGGGGAGCTGTTTTTT
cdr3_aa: CASSLDYRVGGSAGELFF

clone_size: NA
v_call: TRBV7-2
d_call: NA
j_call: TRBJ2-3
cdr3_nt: TGTGCCAGCAGCTTATTAGCGTATGGCACAGATACGCAGTATTTT
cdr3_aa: CASSLLAYGTDTQYF

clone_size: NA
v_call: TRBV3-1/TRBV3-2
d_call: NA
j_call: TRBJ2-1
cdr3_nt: TGTGCCAGCAGCCAAGATTTCGGGACCTACAATGAGCAGTTCTTC
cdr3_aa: CASSQDFGTYNEQFF

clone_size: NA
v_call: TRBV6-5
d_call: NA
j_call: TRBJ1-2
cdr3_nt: TGTGCCAGCAGTTATTCCCAGACCAGCGGGGATGGCTACACCTTC
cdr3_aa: CASSYSQTSGDGYTF

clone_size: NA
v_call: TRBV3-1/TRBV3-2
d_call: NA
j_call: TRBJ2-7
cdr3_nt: TGTGCCAGCAGCCAAGACTCCTCTCGTGAGCAGTACTTC
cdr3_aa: CASSQDSSREQYF

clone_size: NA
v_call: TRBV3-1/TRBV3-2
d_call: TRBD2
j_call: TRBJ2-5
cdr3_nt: TGTGCCAGCAGCCAAGTTTTGCCTAGCGGGGGGCAAGAGACCCAGTACTTC
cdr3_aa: CASSQVLPSGGQETQYF

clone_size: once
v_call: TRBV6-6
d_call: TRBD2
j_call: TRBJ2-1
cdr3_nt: TGTGCCAGCAGCCGGAAAGCGGGGGCCCATGATGAGCAGTTCTTC
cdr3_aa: CASSRKAGAHDEQFF

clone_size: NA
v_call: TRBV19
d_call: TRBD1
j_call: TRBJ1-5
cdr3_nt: TGTGCCAGTAGTATTGTGGGACAGGGTGAGGAGCCCCAGCATTTT
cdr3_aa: CASSIVGQGEEPQHF

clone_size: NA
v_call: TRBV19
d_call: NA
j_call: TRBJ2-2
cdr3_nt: TGTGCCAGTAGTATAGTAGGGGCGAACACCGGGGAGCTGTTTTTT
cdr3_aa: CASSIVGANTGELFF

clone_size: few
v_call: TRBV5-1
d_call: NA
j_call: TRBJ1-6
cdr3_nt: TGCGCCAGCAGCTCGGGATCCGGCGGTGGATACAATTCACCCCTCCACTTT
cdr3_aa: CASSSGSGGGYNSPLHF

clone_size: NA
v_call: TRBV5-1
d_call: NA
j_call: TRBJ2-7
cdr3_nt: TGCGCCAGCAGCTTGGTGGTCGGGGACTACGAGCAGTACTTC
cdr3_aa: CASSLVVGDYEQYF

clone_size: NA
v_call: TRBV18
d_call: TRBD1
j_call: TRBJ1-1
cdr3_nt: TGTGCCAGCTCACCACCGGGACAGGGGAACACTGAAGCTTTCTTT
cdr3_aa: CASSPPGQGNTEAFF

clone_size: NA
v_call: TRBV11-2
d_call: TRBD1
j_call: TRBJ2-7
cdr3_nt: TGTGCCAGCATAACTTCCGGGGACAGGAGCTCCTACGAGCAGTACTTC
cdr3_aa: CASITSGDRSSYEQYF

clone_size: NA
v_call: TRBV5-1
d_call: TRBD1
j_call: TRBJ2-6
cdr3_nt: TGCGCCAGCGCTCAAACAACAGGGGCTTACTCTGGGGCCAACGTCCTGACTTTC
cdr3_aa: CASAQTTGAYSGANVLTF

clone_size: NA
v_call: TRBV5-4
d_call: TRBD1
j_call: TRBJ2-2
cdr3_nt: TGTGCCAGCAGCGAGGGACAGGGGGCCAGCACCGGGGAGCTGTTTTTT
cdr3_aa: CASSEGQGASTGELFF

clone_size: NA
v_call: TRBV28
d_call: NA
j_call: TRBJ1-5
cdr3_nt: TGTGCCAGCAGTTTTCGGGGGTCCAATCAGCCCCAGCATTTT
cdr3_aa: CASSFRGSNQPQHF

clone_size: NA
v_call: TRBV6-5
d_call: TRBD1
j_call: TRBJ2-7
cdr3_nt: TGTGCCAGCAGCGCTGGGACAGGGGGCACTAAGTACTTC
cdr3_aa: CASSAGTGGTKYF

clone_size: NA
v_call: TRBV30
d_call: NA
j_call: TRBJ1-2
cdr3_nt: TGTGCCTGGAGTGTTACTATAGAGAGTGGCTACACCTTC
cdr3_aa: CAWSVTIESGYTF

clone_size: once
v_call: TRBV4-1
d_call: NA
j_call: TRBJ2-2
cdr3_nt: TGCGCCAGCAGCCAAGGCAGGGCGAACACCGGGGAGCTGTTTTTT
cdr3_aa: CASSQGRANTGELFF

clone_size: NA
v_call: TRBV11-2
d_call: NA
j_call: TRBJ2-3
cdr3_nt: TGTGCCAGCAGCTTAGATCGGGCAGATACGCAGTATTTT
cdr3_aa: CASSLDRADTQYF

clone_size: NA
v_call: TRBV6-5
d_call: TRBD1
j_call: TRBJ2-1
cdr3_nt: TGTGCCAGCAGTTCGGTGGACAGGTCCTACTACAATGAGCAGTTCTTC
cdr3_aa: CASSSVDRSYYNEQFF

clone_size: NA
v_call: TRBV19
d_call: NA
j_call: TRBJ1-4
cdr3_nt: TGTGCCAGTAGTACATCGGGGACTAATGAAAAACTGTTTTTT
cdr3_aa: CASSTSGTNEKLFF

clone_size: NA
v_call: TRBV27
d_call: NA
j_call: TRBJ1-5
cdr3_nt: TGTGCCAGCAGTGAGTACCCCCCAGGGACAAATTATCAGCCCCAGCATTTT
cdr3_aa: CASSEYPPGTNYQPQHF

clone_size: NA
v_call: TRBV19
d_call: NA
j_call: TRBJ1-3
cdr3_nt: TGTGCCACCGGTGGACAGTCCGGAAACACCATATATTTT
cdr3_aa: CATGGQSGNTIYF

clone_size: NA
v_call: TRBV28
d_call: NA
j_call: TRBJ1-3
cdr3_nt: TGTGCCAGCAGGAACAGGGTTGCTGGAAACACCATATATTTT
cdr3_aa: CASRNRVAGNTIYF

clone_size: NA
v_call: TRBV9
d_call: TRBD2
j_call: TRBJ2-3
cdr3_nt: TGTGCCAGCAGCGTAGGGAGCGGGGGGTTCACAGATACGCAGTATTTT
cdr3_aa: CASSVGSGGFTDTQYF

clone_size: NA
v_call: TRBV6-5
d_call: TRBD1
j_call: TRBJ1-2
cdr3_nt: TGTGCCAGCACCGCCTGGACAGGGGGCTATGGCTACACCTTC
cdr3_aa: CASTAWTGGYGYTF

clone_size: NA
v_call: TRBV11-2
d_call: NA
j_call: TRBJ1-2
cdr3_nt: TGTGCCAGCAGCCCCGAGGGCTATGGCTACACCTTC
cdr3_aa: CASSPEGYGYTF

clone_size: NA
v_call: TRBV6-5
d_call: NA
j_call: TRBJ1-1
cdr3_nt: TGTGCCAGCAGTCCACAGGGTAGCACTGAAGCTTTCTTT
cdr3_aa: CASSPQGSTEAFF

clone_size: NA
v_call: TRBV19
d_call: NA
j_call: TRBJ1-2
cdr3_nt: TGTGCCAGTAGTATATCGCGGGACTATGGCTACACCTTC
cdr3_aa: CASSISRDYGYTF

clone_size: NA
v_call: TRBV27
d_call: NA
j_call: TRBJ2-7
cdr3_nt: TGTGCCAGCAGTTTTCGGGTCGGGTCCTACGAGCAGTACTTC
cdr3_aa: CASSFRVGSYEQYF

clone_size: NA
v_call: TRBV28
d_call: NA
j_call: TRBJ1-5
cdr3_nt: TGTGCCAGCAGTTCTCCGACGGGAGACAATCAGCCCCAGCATTTT
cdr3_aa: CASSSPTGDNQPQHF

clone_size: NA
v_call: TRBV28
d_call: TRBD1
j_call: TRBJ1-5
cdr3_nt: TGTGCCAGCAGTTTCCGGGACAGGGGCGTTCAGCCCCAGCATTTT
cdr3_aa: CASSFRDRGVQPQHF

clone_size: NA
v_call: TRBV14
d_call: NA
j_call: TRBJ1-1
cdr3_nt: TGTGCCAGCAGTCCAGACATTTTCGGAGGGGCTTTCTTT
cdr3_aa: CASSPDIFGGAFF

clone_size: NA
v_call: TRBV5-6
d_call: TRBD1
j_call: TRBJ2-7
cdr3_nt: TGTGCCAGCAGCTGGGGACAGGGGGTCAACGAGCAGTACTTC
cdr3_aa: CASSWGQGVNEQYF

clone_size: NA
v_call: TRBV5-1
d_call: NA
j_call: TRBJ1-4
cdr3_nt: TGCGCCAGCAGCTTTCAGGGAGGAGGGACTAATGAAAAACTGTTTTTT
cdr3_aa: CASSFQGGGTNEKLFF

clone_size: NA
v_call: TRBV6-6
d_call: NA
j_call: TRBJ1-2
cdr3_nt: TGTGCCAGCAGTTACCAGGAACAGGGAAGCTATGGCTACACCTTC
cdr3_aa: CASSYQEQGSYGYTF

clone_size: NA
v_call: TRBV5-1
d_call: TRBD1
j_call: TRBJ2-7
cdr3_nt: TGCGCCAGCAGCCCTGGGACAGGGGGCTACGAGCAGTACTTC
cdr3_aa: CASSPGTGGYEQYF

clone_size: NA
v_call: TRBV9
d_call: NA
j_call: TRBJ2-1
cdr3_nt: TGTGCCAGCAGCCCTACGGGGGGCCGCGGCGATGAGCAGTTCTTC
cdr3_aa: CASSPTGGRGDEQFF

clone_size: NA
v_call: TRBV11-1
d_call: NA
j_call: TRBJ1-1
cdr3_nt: TGTGCCAGCAGCCGGACAGCGAACACTGAAGCTTTCTTT
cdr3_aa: CASSRTANTEAFF

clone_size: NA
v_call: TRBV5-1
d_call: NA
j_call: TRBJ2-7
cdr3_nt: TGCGCCAGCAGCTTGGGCAGATTCAACGAGCAGTACTTC
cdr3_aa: CASSLGRFNEQYF

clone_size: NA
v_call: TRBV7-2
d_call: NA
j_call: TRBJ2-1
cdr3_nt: TGTGCCAGCGTCAATCAGGGACTCCTTCCGGGTGAGCAGTTCTTC
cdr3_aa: CASVNQGLLPGEQFF

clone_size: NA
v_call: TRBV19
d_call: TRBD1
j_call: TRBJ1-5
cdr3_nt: TGTGCCAGTAGTATAGATGACAGGGGGCGGGATCAGCCCCAGCATTTT
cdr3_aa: CASSIDDRGRDQPQHF

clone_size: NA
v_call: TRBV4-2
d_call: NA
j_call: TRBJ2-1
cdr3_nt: TGTGCCAGCAGCCAAGATGGAGACTCAGACGTCTACAATGAGCAGTTCTTC
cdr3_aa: CASSQDGDSDVYNEQFF

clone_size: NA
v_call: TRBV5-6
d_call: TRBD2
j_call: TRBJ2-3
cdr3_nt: TGTGCCAGCAGCCACGGGACTAGTGGCACAGATACGCAGTATTTT
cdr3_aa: CASSHGTSGTDTQYF

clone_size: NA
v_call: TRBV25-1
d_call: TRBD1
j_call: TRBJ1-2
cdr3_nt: TGTGCCAGCAGTGAAGTGGGACAGGGGGCGAATGGCTACACCTTC
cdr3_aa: CASSEVGQGANGYTF